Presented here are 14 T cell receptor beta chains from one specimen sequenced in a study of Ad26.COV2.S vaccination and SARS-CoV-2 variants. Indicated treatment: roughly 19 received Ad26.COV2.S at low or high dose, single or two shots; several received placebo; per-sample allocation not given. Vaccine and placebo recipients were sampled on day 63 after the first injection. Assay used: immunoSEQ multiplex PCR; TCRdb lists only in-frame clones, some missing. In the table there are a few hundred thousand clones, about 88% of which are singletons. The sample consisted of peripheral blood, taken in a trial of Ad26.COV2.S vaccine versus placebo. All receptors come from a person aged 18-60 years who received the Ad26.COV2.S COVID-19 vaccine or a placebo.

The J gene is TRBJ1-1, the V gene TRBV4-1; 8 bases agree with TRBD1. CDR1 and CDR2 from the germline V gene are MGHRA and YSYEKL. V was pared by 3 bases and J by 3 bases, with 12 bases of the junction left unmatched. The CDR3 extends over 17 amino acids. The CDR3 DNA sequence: TGCGCCAGCAGCCAGATTGGGGGACTGACAGGGGACACTGAAGCTTTCTTT. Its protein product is CASSQIGGLTGDTEAFF.

The CDR3 loop reads CASSLASWTGGVSGNTIYF. For the CDR3, the DNA is TGTGCCAGCAGCTTAGCTTCCTGGACAGGGGGCGTTTCTGGAAACACCATATATTTT. This sequence joins TRBV7-6 and TRBJ1-3, with 11 bases matching TRBD1. With V trimmed by 0 bases and J by 1 base, 8 bases remained unmatched. The CDR3 runs 19 residues. Per the germline V gene, CDR1 is SGHVS and CDR2 is FNYEAQ.

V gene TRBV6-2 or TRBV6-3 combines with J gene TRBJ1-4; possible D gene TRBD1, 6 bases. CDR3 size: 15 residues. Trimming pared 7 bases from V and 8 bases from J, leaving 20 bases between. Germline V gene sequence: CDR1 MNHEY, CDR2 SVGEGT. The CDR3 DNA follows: TGTGCCAGCAACCCGGTAGGCCGAACAGGGGAAAAACTGTTTTTT. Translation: CASNPVGRTGEKLFF.

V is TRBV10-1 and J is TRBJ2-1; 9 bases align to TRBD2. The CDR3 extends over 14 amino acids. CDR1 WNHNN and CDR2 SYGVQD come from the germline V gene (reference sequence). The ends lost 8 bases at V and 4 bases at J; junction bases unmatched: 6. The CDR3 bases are TGCGCCAGCGGGAGACTAGCGGCATACAATGAGCAGTTCTTC. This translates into CASGRLAAYNEQFF.

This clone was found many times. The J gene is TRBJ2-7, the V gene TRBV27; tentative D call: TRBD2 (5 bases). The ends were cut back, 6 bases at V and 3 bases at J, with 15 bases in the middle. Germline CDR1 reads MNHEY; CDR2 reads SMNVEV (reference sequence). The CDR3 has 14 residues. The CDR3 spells CASRPRRKHYEQYF. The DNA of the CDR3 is TGTGCCAGCAGACCAAGGAGGAAACACTACGAGCAGTACTTC.

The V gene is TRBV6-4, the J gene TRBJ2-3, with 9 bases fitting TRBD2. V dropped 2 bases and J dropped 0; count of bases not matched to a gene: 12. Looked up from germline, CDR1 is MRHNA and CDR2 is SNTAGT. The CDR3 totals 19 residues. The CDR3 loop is CASSDEGPGLAGSTDTQYF. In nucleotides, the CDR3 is TGTGCCAGCAGTGACGAGGGCCCCGGGCTAGCGGGGAGCACAGATACGCAGTATTTT.

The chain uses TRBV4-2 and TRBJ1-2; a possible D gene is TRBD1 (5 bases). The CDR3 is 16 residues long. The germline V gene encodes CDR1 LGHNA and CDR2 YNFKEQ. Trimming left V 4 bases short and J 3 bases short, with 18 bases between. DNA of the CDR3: TGTGCCAGCAGCCGCGGGGCCCAGGGAGGAGACTATGGCTACACCTTC. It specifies CASSRGAQGGDYGYTF.

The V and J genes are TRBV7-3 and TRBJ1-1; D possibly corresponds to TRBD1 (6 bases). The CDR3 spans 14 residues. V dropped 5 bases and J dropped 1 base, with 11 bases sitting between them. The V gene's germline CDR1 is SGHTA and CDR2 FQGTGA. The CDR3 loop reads CASSPDSRNTEAFF. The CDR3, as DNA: TGTGCCAGCAGCCCGGACAGCAGGAACACTGAAGCTTTCTTT.

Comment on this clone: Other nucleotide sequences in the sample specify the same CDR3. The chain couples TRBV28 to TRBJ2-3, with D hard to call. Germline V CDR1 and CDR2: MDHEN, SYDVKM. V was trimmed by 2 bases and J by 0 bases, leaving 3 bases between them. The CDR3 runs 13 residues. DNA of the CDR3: TGTGCCAGCAGTTTAGGTAGCACAGATACGCAGTATTTT. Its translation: CASSLGSTDTQYF.

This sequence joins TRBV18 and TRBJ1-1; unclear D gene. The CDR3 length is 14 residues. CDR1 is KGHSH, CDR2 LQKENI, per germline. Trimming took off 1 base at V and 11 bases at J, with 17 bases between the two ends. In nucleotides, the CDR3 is TGTGCCAGCTCACCACTGTACGGCCTGGAGGACGCTTTCTTT. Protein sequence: CASSPLYGLEDAFF. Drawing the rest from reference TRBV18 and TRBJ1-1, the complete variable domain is NAGVMQNPRHLVRRRGQEARLRCSPMKGHSHVYWYRQLPEEGLKFMVYLQKENIIDESGMPKERFSAEFPKEGPSILRIQQVVRGDSAAYFCASSPLYGLEDAFFGQGTRLTVV.

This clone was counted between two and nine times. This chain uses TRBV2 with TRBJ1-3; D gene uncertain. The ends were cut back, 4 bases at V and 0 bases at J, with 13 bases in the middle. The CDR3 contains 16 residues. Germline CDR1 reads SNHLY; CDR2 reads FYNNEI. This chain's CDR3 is CASSVEAASSGNTIYF. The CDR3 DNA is TGTGCCAGCAGTGTGGAAGCGGCTAGCTCTGGAAACACCATATATTTT.

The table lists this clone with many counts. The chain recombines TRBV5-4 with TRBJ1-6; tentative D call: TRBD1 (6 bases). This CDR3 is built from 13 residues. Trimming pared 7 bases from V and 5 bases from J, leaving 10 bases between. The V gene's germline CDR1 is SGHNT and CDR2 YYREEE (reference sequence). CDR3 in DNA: TGTGCCAGCTCGGACAGCAATAATTCACCCCTCCACTTT. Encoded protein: CASSDSNNSPLHF.

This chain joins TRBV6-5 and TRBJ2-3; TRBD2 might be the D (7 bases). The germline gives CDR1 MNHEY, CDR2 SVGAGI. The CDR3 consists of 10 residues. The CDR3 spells CSGGLDTQYF. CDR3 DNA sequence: TGTTCCGGGGGGCTAGATACGCAGTATTTT.

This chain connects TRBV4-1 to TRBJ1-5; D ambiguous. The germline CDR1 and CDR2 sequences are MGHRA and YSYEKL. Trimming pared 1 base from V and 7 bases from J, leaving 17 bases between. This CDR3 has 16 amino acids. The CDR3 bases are TGCGCCAGCAGCCAAGCCCCCGGGCCCCCGGGACAGCCCCAGCATTTT. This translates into CASSQAPGPPGQPQHF.